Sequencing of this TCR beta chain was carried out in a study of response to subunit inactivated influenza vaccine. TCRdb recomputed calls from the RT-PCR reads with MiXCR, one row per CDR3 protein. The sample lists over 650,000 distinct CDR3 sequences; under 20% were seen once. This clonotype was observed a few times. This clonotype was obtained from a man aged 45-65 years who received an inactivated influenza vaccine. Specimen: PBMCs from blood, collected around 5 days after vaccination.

CDR3 coding DNA: TGCGCCAGCAGCCAAGAACTAGGAGGGGGTTTCGGGACCCAGTACTTC. This codes for CASSQELGGGFGTQYF. The chain links TRBV4-3 to TRBJ2-5, with D perhaps matching TRBD1 or TRBD2 (6 bases each). Germline assignment: CDR1 LGHNA and CDR2 YSLEER. The CDR3 length is 16 residues. The V gene lost 0 bases and the J gene lost 7 bases, with 18 bases spanning the gap.